The rows below give T cell receptor beta chains drawn from one sample of a study of beta chain features in type 1 diabetes. Generated by immunoSEQ multiplex PCR, the TCRdb table keeps only in-frame clones and is missing some. The sample shows about 210,000 clones, 11% of them seen only once. The material sequenced was central memory CD4+ T cells from blood. The receptors originated from a man between 18 and 29 years old in good health. The CDR3 runs from the conserved cysteine through the conserved F or W. Each record gives: V gene, clone size, D gene, J gene, CDR3 protein, CDR3 DNA. D genes are given only for firm matches. Not all rows give a size; the values are once, few, many and, for expanded clones, a class.

>TRBV5-4|few|-|TRBJ2-5
CASSSGLAVGTQYF
TGTGCCAGCAGCTCTGGACTCGCGGTTGGGACCCAGTACTTC
>TRBV29-1|few|-|TRBJ2-5
CSVAPEGRETQYF
TGCAGCGTTGCGCCGGAGGGACGCGAGACCCAGTACTTC
>TRBV2|few|-|TRBJ2-7
CASTIGSSWKEQYF
TGTGCCAGCACTATTGGTTCTAGCTGGAAGGAGCAGTACTTC
>TRBV30|few|-|TRBJ1-4
CAWSSGSTNEKLFF
TGTGCCTGGAGTTCTGGGTCGACTAATGAAAAACTGTTTTTT
>TRBV6-6|few|-|TRBJ1-5
CASSDSRGSNQPQHF
TGTGCCAGCAGCGACTCCAGGGGCAGCAATCAGCCCCAGCATTTT
>TRBV6-5|-|-|TRBJ2-3
CATSARASTDTQYF
TGTGCCACCTCGGCGAGAGCTAGCACAGATACGCAGTATTTT
>TRBV7-2|many|-|TRBJ1-5
CASSLVGRIGVNNQPQHF
TGTGCCAGCAGCTTAGTTGGGAGAATAGGGGTCAACAATCAGCCCCAGCATTTT
>TRBV25-1|few|-|TRBJ2-5
CASRELKGAGTETQYF
TGTGCCAGCAGAGAACTGAAGGGTGCCGGAACAGAGACCCAGTACTTC
>TRBV7-7|few|TRBD2|TRBJ2-3
CASSLGGSDTQYF
TGTGCTAGCAGCTTGGGAGGGTCAGATACGCAGTATTTT
>TRBV28|-|-|TRBJ1-1
CASRVSRANTEAFF
TGTGCCAGCAGAGTTTCTCGGGCCAACACTGAAGCTTTCTTT
>TRBV7-9|-|-|TRBJ2-7
CASSESGRGKYF
TGTGCCAGCAGCGAATCGGGCCGGGGGAAGTACTTC
>TRBV4-2|few|-|TRBJ2-3
CASSLQQGYDTQYF
TGTGCCAGCAGCTTGCAGCAAGGTTACGATACGCAGTATTTT
>TRBV6-1|-|-|TRBJ2-5
CASGPTRAQYF
TGTGCCAGCGGTCCCACCCGGGCCCAGTACTTC
>TRBV7-8|-|-|TRBJ2-2
CASSSINTGELFF
TGTGCCAGCAGCTCGATTAACACCGGGGAGCTGTTTTTT
>TRBV5-4|few|TRBD1|TRBJ2-5
CASSAGQGRETQYF
TGTGCCAGCAGCGCTGGACAGGGCCGAGAGACCCAGTACTTC